The 8 T cell receptor beta chains presented below share a single source sample, sequenced in a study of OX40 agonist ivuxolimab in advanced cancers. This table comes from immunoSEQ multiplex PCR, and its TCRdb copy is limited to in-frame clones, with some not included. The top ten hold about an eighth of the sample, which has 35,000 to 40,000 clones, about 80% seen once. The sequences come from CD4+ or CD8+ T cells sorted from blood, collected in a trial of the OX40 agonist ivuxolimab. Source of these receptors: an adult with an advanced solid tumor such as melanoma, head and neck, liver or kidney cancer.

The rearrangement links TRBV7-2 to TRBJ2-5; 7 bases are a match to TRBD1. The V and J ends lost 1 base and 3 bases, in that order; junction bases with no gene match: 2. Germline CDR1 and CDR2: SGHTA and FQGNSA. The CDR3 totals 14 residues. The CDR3 sequence: CASSLGQGKETQYF. The CDR3 region has the DNA TGTGCCAGCAGCTTAGGACAGGGTAAAGAGACCCAGTACTTC.

This rearrangement joins TRBV11-2 to TRBJ2-5, with D hard to call. Per germline, CDR1 SGHAT and CDR2 FQNNGV. The CDR3 spans 15 residues. The V end was cut by 1 base, the J end by 4 bases, with 13 bases between. CDR3 DNA sequence: TGTGCCAGCAGCTTAGCGGGCGGCGACGGAGAGACCCAGTACTTC. Translating it yields CASSLAGGDGETQYF.

Only one count was recorded for this clone. The chain recombines TRBV5-1 with TRBJ1-1; TRBD1 might be the D (6 bases). This CDR3 region has 14 residues. V lost 0 bases and J lost 0, with 6 bases in between. Germline loops: CDR1 SGHRS, CDR2 YFSETQ. CDR3 sequence (DNA): TGCGCCAGCAGCTTGGGACAGGTGAACACTGAAGCTTTCTTT. Its translation is CASSLGQVNTEAFF.

The chain joins TRBV15 to TRBJ2-3, with TRBD2 identical over 11 bases. This CDR3 has 16 amino acids. J gave up 5 bases and V 0 bases, and 4 bases lay outside the gene matches. CDR1 is LNHNV, CDR2 YYDKDF, per germline (reference sequence). CDR3 in DNA: TGTGCCACCAGCAGAGATTCTAGCGGGAGGAGAGATACGCAGTATTTT. Translated: CATSRDSSGRRDTQYF. The complete variable domain, with remaining parts taken from reference TRBV15 and TRBJ2-3, reads DAMVIQNPRYQVTQFGKPVTLSCSQTLNHNVMYWYQQKSSQAPKLLFHYYDKDFNNEADTPDNFQSRRPNTSFCFLDIRSPGLGDTAMYLCATSRDSSGRRDTQYFGPGTRLTVL.

V is TRBV28 and J is TRBJ1-1, with D possibly matching TRBD1 (5 bases). Germline-derived CDR1 and CDR2 are MDHEN and SYDVKM. Deletions cut 2 bases from V and 12 bases from J, with 13 bases between. The CDR3 is made up of 12 amino acids. The CDR3 region has the DNA TGTGCCAGCAGTTTAAGTAGGGGAGGGTCTTTCTTT. Translating gives CASSLSRGGSFF.

The genes are TRBV2 and TRBJ2-3; D is perhaps TRBD1 (6 bases). Germline loops: CDR1 SNHLY, CDR2 FYNNEI. There are 15 residues in the CDR3. The V end was cut by 6 bases, the J end by 2 bases, with 15 bases between. The CDR3, as DNA: TGTGCCAGCAGCGCTGGGACACACTCCACAGATACGCAGTATTTT. Its translation: CASSAGTHSTDTQYF. Supplemented by reference TRBV2 and TRBJ2-3, the full variable domain reads EPEVTQTPSHQVTQMGQEVILRCVPISNHLYFYWYRQILGQKVEFLVSFYNNEISEKSEIFDDQFSVERPDGSNFTLKIRSTKLEDSAMYFCASSAGTHSTDTQYFGPGTRLTVL.

The V and J genes are TRBV28 and TRBJ2-3; 8 nucleotides agree with TRBD1. Germline lookup yields CDR1 MDHEN and CDR2 SYDVKM. The ends lost 5 bases at V and 1 base at J; junction bases unmatched: 5. The CDR3 extends over 15 amino acids. The CDR3 is CASSQPGQGTDTQYF. The DNA for the CDR3 is TGTGCCAGCAGTCAACCGGGACAGGGCACAGATACGCAGTATTTT.

CDR3 DNA: TGCGCCAGCAGCTTGGATAGGGCGGGCGCCGGGGAGCTGTTTTTT. Protein sequence: CASSLDRAGAGELFF. The chain employs TRBV5-1 and TRBJ2-2, with D possibly matching TRBD2 (5 bases). Trimming cost V 0 bases and J 6 bases, with 12 bases left between them. The CDR3 length is 15 residues. The germline V gene has CDR1 SGHRS and CDR2 YFSETQ.